The present T cell receptor beta chain was sequenced within a study of beta chain features in type 1 diabetes. This clone was counted between two and nine times. The target antigen is unknown. Study observations and caveats: VDJ junctions in type 1 diabetes patients carried more deletions and fewer insertions. Across all four CD4+ subsets, people with type 1 diabetes showed modestly shorter TCRB CDR3s.

Every isolated RNA sample was fully reverse transcribed, so sequencing captured expressed TCRB transcripts. Libraries were prepared by immunoSEQ multiplex PCR; TCRdb keeps only in-frame clonotypes and omits some of them. Of fewer than 15,000 clones listed, about two thirds are singletons. The V segment lost 7 bases and the J segment 15 bases; nucleotides outside the gene matches: 9. The CDR3 covers 13 residues. Germline loops: CDR1 SNHLY, CDR2 FYNNEI. This receptor was identified in a woman aged 18-35 years with type 1 diabetes. Sequenced material: stem cell memory CD4+ T cells from blood. The V and J genes are TRBV2 and TRBJ2-1, with 13 bases matching TRBD2. This CDR3 is CASTGTSGTGSFF. The CDR3 DNA reads as TGTGCCAGCACCGGGACTAGCGGGACCGGCTCGTTCTTC.